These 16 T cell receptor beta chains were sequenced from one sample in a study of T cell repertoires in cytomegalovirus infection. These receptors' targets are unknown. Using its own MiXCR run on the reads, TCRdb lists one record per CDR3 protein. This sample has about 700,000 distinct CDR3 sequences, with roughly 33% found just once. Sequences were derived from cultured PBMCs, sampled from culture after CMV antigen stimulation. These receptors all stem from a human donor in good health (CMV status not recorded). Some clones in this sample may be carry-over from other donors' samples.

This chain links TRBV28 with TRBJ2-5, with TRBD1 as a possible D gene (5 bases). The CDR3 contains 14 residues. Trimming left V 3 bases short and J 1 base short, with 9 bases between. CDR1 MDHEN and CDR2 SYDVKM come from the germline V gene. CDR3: CASSFYRSQETQYF. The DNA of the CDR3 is TGTGCCAGCAGTTTCTACAGGAGCCAAGAGACCCAGTACTTC.

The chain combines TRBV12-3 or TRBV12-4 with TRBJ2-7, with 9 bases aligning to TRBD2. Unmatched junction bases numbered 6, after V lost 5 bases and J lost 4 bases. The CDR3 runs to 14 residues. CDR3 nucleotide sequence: TGTGCCAGCAGTACCGGACTAGCGTGGTACGAGCAGTACTTC. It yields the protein CASSTGLAWYEQYF.

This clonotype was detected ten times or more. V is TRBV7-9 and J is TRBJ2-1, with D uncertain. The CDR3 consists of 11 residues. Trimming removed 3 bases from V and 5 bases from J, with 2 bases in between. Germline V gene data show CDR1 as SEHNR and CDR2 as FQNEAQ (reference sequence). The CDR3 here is CASSFNNEQFF. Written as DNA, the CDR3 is TGTGCCAGCAGCTTCAACAATGAGCAGTTCTTC.

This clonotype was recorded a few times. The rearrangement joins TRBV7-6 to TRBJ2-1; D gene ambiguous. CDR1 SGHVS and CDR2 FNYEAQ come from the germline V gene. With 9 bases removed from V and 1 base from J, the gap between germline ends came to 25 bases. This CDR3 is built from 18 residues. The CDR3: CASAEFGRRLLSYNEQFF. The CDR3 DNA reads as TGTGCCAGTGCCGAATTTGGTAGGCGGCTTTTGTCCTACAATGAGCAGTTCTTC. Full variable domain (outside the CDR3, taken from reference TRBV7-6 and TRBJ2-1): GAGVSQSPRYKVTKRGQDVALRCDPISGHVSLYWYRQALGQGPEFLTYFNYEAQQDKSGLPNDRFSAERPEGSISTLTIQRTEQRDSAMYRCASAEFGRRLLSYNEQFFGPGTRLTVL.

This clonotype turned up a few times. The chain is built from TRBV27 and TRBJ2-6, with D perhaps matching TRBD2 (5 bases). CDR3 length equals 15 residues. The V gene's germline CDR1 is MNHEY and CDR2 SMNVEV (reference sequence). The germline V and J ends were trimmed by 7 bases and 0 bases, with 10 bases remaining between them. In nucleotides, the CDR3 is TGTGCCAGCAAGAGGGCAGACTCTGGGGCCAACGTCCTGACTTTC. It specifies CASKRADSGANVLTF.

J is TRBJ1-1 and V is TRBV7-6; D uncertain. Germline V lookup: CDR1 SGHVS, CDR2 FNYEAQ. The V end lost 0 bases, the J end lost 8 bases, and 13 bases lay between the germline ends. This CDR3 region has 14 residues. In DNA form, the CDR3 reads TGTGCCAGCAGCTTAGCAGGGCCGCCCGGGGAAGCTTTCTTT. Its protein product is CASSLAGPPGEAFF.

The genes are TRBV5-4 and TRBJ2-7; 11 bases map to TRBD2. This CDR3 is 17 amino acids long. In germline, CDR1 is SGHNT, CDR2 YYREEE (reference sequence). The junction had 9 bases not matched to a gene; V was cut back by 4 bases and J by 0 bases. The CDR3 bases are TGTGCCAGCAGCGACGAGACTAGCGGGATGTTCTCCTACGAGCAGTACTTC. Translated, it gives CASSDETSGMFSYEQYF.

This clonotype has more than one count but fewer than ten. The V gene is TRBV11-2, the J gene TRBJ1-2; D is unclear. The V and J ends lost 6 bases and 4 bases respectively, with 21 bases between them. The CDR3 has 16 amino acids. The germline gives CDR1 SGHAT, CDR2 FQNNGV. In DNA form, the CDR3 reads TGTGCCAGCAGTTTGTACTCAATCGACGCCTCCTATGGCTACACCTTC. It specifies CASSLYSIDASYGYTF.

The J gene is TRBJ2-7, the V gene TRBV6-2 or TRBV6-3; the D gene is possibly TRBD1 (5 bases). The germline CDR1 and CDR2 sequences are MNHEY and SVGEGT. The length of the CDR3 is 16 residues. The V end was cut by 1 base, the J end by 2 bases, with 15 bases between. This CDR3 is CASSYWGPLAPYEQYF. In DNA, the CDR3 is TGTGCCAGCAGTTACTGGGGCCCCTTGGCCCCCTACGAGCAGTACTTC.

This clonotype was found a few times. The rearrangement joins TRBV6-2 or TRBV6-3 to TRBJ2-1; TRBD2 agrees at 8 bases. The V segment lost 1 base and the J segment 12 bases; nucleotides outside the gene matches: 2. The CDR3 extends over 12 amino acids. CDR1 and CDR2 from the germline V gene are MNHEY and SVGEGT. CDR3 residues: CASSYFSGTQFF. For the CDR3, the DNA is TGTGCCAGCAGTTACTTTAGCGGGACGCAGTTCTTC.

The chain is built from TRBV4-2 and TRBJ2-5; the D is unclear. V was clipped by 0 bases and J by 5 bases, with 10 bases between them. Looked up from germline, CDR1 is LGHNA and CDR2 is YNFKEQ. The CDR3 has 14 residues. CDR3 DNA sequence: TGTGCCAGCAGCCAAGAGGTCGTAAGGGAGACCCAGTACTTC. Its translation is CASSQEVVRETQYF.

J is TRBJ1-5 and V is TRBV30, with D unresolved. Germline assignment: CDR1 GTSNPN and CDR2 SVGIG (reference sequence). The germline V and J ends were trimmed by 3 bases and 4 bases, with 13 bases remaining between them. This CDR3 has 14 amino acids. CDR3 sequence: CAWSPGRGNQPQHF. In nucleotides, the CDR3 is TGTGCCTGGAGCCCAGGTCGAGGGAATCAGCCCCAGCATTTT.

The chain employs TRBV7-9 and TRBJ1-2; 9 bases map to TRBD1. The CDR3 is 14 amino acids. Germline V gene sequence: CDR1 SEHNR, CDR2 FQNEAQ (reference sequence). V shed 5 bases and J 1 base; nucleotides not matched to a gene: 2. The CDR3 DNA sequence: TGTGCCAGCAGCCGACAGGGGGTTAACTATGGCTACACCTTC. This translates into CASSRQGVNYGYTF.

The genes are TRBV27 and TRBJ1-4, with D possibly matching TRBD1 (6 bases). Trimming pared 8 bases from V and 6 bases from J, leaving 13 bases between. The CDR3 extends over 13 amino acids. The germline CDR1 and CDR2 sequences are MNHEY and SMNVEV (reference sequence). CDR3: CASGRGLHEKLFF. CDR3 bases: TGTGCCAGCGGACGGGGGCTTCATGAAAAACTGTTTTTT.

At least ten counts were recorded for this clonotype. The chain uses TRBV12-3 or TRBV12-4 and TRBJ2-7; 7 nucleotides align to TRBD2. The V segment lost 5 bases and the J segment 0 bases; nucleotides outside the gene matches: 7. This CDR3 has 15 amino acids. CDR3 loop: CASSRSGAVSYEQYF. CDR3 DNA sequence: TGTGCCAGCAGTAGAAGCGGGGCCGTCTCCTACGAGCAGTACTTC.

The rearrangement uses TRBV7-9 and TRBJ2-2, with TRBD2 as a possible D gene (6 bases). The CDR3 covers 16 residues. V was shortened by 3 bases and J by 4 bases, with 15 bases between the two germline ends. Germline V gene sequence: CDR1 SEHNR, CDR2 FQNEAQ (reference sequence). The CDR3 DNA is TGTGCCAGCAGCTTTCTGGAGGGAGATATCACCGGGGAGCTGTTTTTT. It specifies CASSFLEGDITGELFF.